One and the same sample provided the 12 T cell receptor beta chains below, sequenced in a study of blood T cell repertoires in COVID-19. Sequenced by immunoSEQ multiplex PCR; TCRdb stores in-frame clones only, minus some. The table has under 450,000 clones, 70% to 90% seen once. The sequenced sample was peripheral blood. These TCRs come from a woman aged 55-70 years with COVID-19, enrolled during active disease.

This clone was found once. The gene calls are TRBV5-1 and TRBJ1-5; 8 nucleotides agree with TRBD1. The CDR3 spans 18 residues. Germline values: CDR1 SGHRS, CDR2 YFSETQ. J was trimmed by 2 bases and V by 0 bases; bases with no gene match: 10. The chain's CDR3 is CASSLEGTGVRCNQPQHF. CDR3 coding DNA: TGCGCCAGCAGCTTGGAGGGGACAGGTGTTCGGTGCAATCAGCCCCAGCATTTT.

The CDR3 region is CASRLGLGFSAGELFF. DNA for the CDR3: TGTGCCAGCCGCCTTGGACTAGGTTTTTCAGCCGGGGAGCTGTTTTTT. The chain combines TRBV5-8 with TRBJ2-2; 7 bases match TRBD2. Per the germline V gene, CDR1 is SGHTS and CDR2 is YDEGEE. J gave up 6 bases and V 7 bases, and 15 bases lay outside the gene matches. The CDR3 consists of 16 residues.

This chain's CDR3 is CASSSTSGVGNTQYF. The CDR3 DNA sequence: TGTGCCAGCAGCTCGACTAGCGGGGTGGGAAATACGCAGTATTTT. The rearrangement uses TRBV11-2 and TRBJ2-3; TRBD2 aligns across 11 bases. The CDR3 spans 15 residues. Germline V gene data show CDR1 as SGHAT and CDR2 as FQNNGV. The V and J ends lost 4 bases and 7 bases, in that order; junction bases with no gene match: 7.

The chain is built from TRBV6-2 or TRBV6-3 and TRBJ1-6; D unresolved. In germline, CDR1 is MNHEY, CDR2 SVGEGT. The CDR3 extends over 16 amino acids. The germline V and J ends were trimmed by 0 bases and 13 bases, with 19 bases remaining between them. This chain's CDR3 is CASSYSDWTEVRPLHF. The CDR3 DNA reads TGTGCCAGCAGTTACTCCGATTGGACGGAGGTCCGGCCCCTCCACTTT.

V and J are TRBV7-2 and TRBJ2-2; possibly TRBD2 for D (6 bases). The CDR3 extends over 19 amino acids. Trimming pared 0 bases from V and 1 base from J, leaving 18 bases between. The germline V gene has CDR1 SGHTA and CDR2 FQGNSA. The CDR3 DNA follows: TGTGCCAGCAGCTTAGCGGAGGGAGCGACTTCATTGAACACCGGGGAGCTGTTTTTT. This codes for CASSLAEGATSLNTGELFF.

In its sample, this clone was seen once. This rearrangement joins TRBV18 to TRBJ2-3; tentative D call: TRBD1 (5 bases). V dropped 3 bases and J dropped 5 bases, with 15 bases sitting between them. CDR3 length: 15 amino acids. Germline CDR1 reads KGHSH; CDR2 reads LQKENI. This CDR3 reads CASSPAQGSGDTQYF. In DNA form, the CDR3 reads TGTGCCAGCTCACCCGCTCAGGGTTCAGGAGATACGCAGTATTTT.

The V and J genes are TRBV6-5 and TRBJ2-7; a weak D match, TRBD1 (5 bases). This CDR3 has 14 residues. Looked up from germline, CDR1 is MNHEY and CDR2 is SVGAGI. V lost 6 bases and J 3 bases, leaving 15 bases between the germline ends. CDR3 sequence reads: CASRQVSGIYEQYF. DNA for the CDR3: TGTGCCAGCAGACAGGTCTCAGGGATCTACGAGCAGTACTTC.

CDR3: CASSPGNQPQHF. In DNA, the CDR3 is TGTGCCAGCAGCCCTGGCAATCAGCCCCAGCATTTT. This chain connects TRBV7-9 to TRBJ1-5; D gene uncertain. The CDR3 consists of 12 residues. With 5 bases removed from V and 2 bases from J, the gap between germline ends came to 4 bases. The germline CDR1 and CDR2 sequences are SEHNR and FQNEAQ (reference sequence).

This clone was picked up a small number of times. The gene calls are TRBV19 and TRBJ1-5; TRBD1 might be the D (5 bases). Trimming removed 4 bases at V and 3 bases at J, with 10 bases between. CDR1 LNHDA and CDR2 SQIVND come from the germline V gene (reference sequence). The CDR3 totals 14 residues. CDR3 nucleotides: TGTGCCAGTAGTAGGGGCAGGAACAATCAGCCCCAGCATTTT. It encodes CASSRGRNNQPQHF.

The chain is built from TRBV7-9 and TRBJ1-4, with 7 positions matching TRBD1. Germline V gene lookup returns CDR1 SEHNR and CDR2 FQNEAQ (reference sequence). This CDR3 has 16 amino acids. Trimming took 7 bases from V and 4 from J; bases not matched to a gene: 12. The DNA for the CDR3 is TGTGCCAGCATTACTCCTACAGGGGAAATTAATGAAAAACTGTTTTTT. Its protein is CASITPTGEINEKLFF.

The count of this clone is one. The chain joins TRBV14 to TRBJ2-7; no reliable D call. This CDR3 is built from 17 residues. Germline CDR1 SGHDN, CDR2 FVKESK. V lost 5 bases and J 0 bases, leaving 20 bases between the germline ends. Here the CDR3 reads CASSWQRMESSSYEQYF. The CDR3, as DNA: TGTGCCAGCAGCTGGCAGCGAATGGAGTCCAGCTCCTACGAGCAGTACTTC.

The V and J genes are TRBV7-3 and TRBJ2-1, with D tentatively TRBD1 (6 bases). Germline CDR1 SGHTA, CDR2 FQGTGA. The CDR3 is made up of 13 amino acids. The V gene lost 4 bases and the J gene lost 5 bases, with 9 bases spanning the gap. This CDR3 reads CASSSGDNNEQFF. The CDR3 DNA sequence: TGTGCCAGCAGCTCCGGGGACAACAATGAGCAGTTCTTC.